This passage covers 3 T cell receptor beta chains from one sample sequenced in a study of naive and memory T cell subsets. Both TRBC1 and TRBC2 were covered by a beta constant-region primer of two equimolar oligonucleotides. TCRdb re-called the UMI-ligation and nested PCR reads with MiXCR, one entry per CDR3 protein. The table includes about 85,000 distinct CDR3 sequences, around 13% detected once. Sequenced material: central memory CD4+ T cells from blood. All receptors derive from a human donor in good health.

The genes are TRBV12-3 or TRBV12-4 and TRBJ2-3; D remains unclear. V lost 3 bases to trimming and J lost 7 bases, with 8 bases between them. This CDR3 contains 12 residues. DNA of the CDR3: TGTGCCAGCAGTTTTTGGCGTCATACGCAGTATTTT. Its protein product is CASSFWRHTQYF.

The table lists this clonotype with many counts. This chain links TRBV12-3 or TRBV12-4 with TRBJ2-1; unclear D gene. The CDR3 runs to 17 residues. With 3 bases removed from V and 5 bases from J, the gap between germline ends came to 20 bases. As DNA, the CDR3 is TGTGCCAGCAGTTTTCTCCCCTCCAGCTCCGATGACAATGAGCAGTTCTTC. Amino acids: CASSFLPSSSDDNEQFF.

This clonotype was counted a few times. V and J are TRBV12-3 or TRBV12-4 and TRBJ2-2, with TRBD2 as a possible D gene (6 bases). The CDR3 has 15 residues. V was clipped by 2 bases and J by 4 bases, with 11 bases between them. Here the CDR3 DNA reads TGTGCCAGCAGTTTAAGGTTCGGGGGCACCGGGGAGCTGTTTTTT. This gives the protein CASSLRFGGTGELFF.